This T cell receptor (beta chain) was identified in a study of cytomegalovirus exposure and HLA in healthy donors. Regarding the study as a whole: In a later analysis, first-cohort TCR clusters were found to tend to co-occur in the approximately 120 validation repertoires.

Trimming stripped 2 bases from V and 2 bases from J, with 14 bases between. Germline V gene lookup returns CDR1 SGHRS and CDR2 YFSETQ. This CDR3 has 15 amino acids. Libraries were prepared by immunoSEQ multiplex PCR; TCRdb keeps only in-frame clonotypes and omits some of them. The sample lists 55,000 to 70,000 clones, 91% occurring once. Concerning this clone: Its antigen remains unidentified.

Sample: PBMCs. The genes are TRBV5-1 and TRBJ2-7, with D perhaps matching TRBD1 (5 bases). The clonotype comes from a man aged 18 to 30 in good health and CMV-seronegative. CDR3 sequence reads: CASSFLTAQPYEQYF. The CDR3 DNA follows: TGCGCCAGCAGCTTTTTGACAGCCCAACCCTACGAGCAGTACTTC.